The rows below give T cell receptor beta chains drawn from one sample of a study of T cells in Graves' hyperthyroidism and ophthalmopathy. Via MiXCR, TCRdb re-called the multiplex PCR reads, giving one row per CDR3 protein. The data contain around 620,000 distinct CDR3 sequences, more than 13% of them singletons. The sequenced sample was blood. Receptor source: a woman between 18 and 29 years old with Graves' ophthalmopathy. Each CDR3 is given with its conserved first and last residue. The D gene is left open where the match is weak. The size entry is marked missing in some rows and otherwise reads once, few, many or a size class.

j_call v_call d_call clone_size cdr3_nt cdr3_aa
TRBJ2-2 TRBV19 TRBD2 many TGTGCCAGTAGCGCCTCTAGGGAGGGGAGGGCCGGGGAGCTGTTTTTT CASSASREGRAGELFF
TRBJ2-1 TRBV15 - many TGTGCCACCAGCAACCGAGGGGGGAGTCAGAGCAACAATGAGCAGTTCTTC CATSNRGGSQSNNEQFF
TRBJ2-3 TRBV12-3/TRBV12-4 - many TGTGCCAGCAGTTACGCTAGCGTCCGCACAGATACGCAGTATTTT CASSYASVRTDTQYF
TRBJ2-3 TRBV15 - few TGTGCCACCAGCCTACGGGTGGCTACAGATACGCAGTATTTT CATSLRVATDTQYF
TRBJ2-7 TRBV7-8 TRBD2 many TGTGCCAGCAGCTTAGGCAAGCTAGCGGAGAGCTCCTACGAGCAGTACTTC CASSLGKLAESSYEQYF
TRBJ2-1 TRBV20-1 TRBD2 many TGCAGTAAACTAGCGGGAGTGTGGACCTACAATGAGCAGTTCTTC CSKLAGVWTYNEQFF
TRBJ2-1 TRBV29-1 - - TGCAGCGTTGAAGATAACACAGGGAAGTTCTTC CSVEDNTGKFF
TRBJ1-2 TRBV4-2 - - TGTGCCAGCAGCCAATTAAAACAGGGCTATGGCTACACCTTC CASSQLKQGYGYTF
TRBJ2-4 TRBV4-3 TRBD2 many TGCGCCAGCAGCCAAGTGCTAGCGGGAGGGCATTCAGTTCAGTACTTC CASSQVLAGGHSVQYF
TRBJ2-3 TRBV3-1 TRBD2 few TGTGCCAGCAGCCAAGGGGGTTTGACTAGCGAGGATACGCAGTATTTT CASSQGGLTSEDTQYF
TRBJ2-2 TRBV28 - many TGTGCCAGCAGTTCCAACTACTGGGGGGAGGAAACCGGGGAGCTGTTTTTT CASSSNYWGEETGELFF
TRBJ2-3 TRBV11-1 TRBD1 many TGTGCCAGCAGCTTAACAGGGGGCTCCCCAGATACGCAGTATTTT CASSLTGGSPDTQYF
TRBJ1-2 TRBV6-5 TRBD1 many TGTGCCAGCAGTTACCAGGGACAGACTAACTATGGCTACACCTTC CASSYQGQTNYGYTF
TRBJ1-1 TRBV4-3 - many TGCGCCAGCAGCCAAGATTTCAGGGCTAATGGAGCTTTCTTT CASSQDFRANGAFF
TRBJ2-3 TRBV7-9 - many TGTGCCAGCAGCTTGGACAGAAGCACAGATACGCAGTATTTT CASSLDRSTDTQYF
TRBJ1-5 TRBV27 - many TGTGCCAGCAGTTTTCAGAGGGGGAAGGATCAGCCCCAGCATTTT CASSFQRGKDQPQHF
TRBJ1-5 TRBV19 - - TGTGCCAGTAGTATAGATGGCAATCAGCCCCAGCATTTT CASSIDGNQPQHF
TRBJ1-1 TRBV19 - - TGTGCCAGTAGTATCCTCCGGGGTGTACGGAACACTGAAGCTTTCTTT CASSILRGVRNTEAFF
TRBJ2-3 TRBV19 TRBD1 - TGTGCCAGTAGTAGCACAGGGGTCGGCACAGATACGCAGTATTTT CASSSTGVGTDTQYF
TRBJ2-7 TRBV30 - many TGTGCCTGGAGTGTTGGCGGAGACCTCTACGAGCAGTACTTC CAWSVGGDLYEQYF
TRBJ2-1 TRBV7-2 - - TGTGCCGGCAGCCTCGACCATCTTCGACAGGACCGATCCTACAATGAGCAGTTCTTC CAGSLDHLRQDRSYNEQFF
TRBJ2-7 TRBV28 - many TGTGCCAGCGGGAGTTTACTCGAGCAGTACTTC CASGSLLEQYF
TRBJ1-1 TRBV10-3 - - TGTGCCCCCACCTGGGGCCCTGACACTGAAGCTTTCTTT CAPTWGPDTEAFF
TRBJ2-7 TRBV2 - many TGTGCCAGCAGTGAGGGTGACGGCTCCTACGAGCAGTACTTC CASSEGDGSYEQYF
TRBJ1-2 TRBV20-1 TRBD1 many TGCAGTGCTAGTCCCCGGACAGGGTCCCCTGGTCACTATGGCTACACCTTC CSASPRTGSPGHYGYTF
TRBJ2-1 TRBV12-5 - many TGTGCTAGTGGTCCCCGGTGGAGCGACGGCGGCAGCTCCTACAATGAGCAGTTCTTC CASGPRWSDGGSSYNEQFF
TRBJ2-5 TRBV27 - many TGTGCCAGCAGTTTTGCGGGGCCGAGTAGAGAGACCCAGTACTTC CASSFAGPSRETQYF
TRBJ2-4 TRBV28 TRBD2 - TGTGCCAGCAGCCTGGGACTAGCGGGAGGGCCCTTATTAGCCAAAAACATTCAGTACTTC CASSLGLAGGPLLAKNIQYF
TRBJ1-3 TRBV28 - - TGTGCCAGCAGTTCCGGACTGGGAAACACCATATATTTT CASSSGLGNTIYF
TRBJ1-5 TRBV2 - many TGTGCCAGCAGTGAAGCGTGGAAGGGCTCGGATCAGCCCCAGCATTTT CASSEAWKGSDQPQHF
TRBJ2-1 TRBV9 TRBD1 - TGTGCCAGCAGCGTAGTAGGGACAGACCACAACAATGAGCAGTTCTTC CASSVVGTDHNNEQFF
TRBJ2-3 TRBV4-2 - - TGTGCCAGCAGCCAAGGGGGGCTCGGGTTTAGCACAGATACGCAGTATTTT CASSQGGLGFSTDTQYF
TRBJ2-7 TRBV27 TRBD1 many TGTGCCAGCGGACAGGGGAGGTACGAGCAGTACTTC CASGQGRYEQYF
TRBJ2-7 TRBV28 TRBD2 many TGTGCCAGCAGTTTCTCGGCCCCGGGGACTAGCGGCTCCTACGAGCAGTACTTC CASSFSAPGTSGSYEQYF
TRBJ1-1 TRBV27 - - TGTGCCAGCAGTACCCTGGGATTGAACACTGAAACTTTCTTT CASSTLGLNTETFF
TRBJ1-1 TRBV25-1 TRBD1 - TGTGCCAGCAGTGACGACAGGGCGGCTTTCTTT CASSDDRAAFF